A selection of T cell receptor beta chains follows, all from one sample in a study of blood T cell repertoires in COVID-19. Only in-frame clones appear in the TCRdb table, and some are missing; sequencing was by immunoSEQ multiplex PCR. In the table there are 400,000 or so clones, 80% to 90% of which are singletons. Input material: PBMCs or T cells enriched from blood (not recorded which). The receptors come from a man aged 25 to 45 who had recovered from COVID-19. Both conserved end residues are part of each CDR3. The D gene is left open where the match is weak. Clone size is shown for a subset of rows, as once, few, many or a class of expanded clone.

clone_size j_call v_call d_call cdr3_nt cdr3_aa
- TRBJ1-4 TRBV25-1 - TGTGCCAGCAGTGTCAATTACAGGGATGAAAAACTGTTTTTT CASSVNYRDEKLFF
- TRBJ2-4 TRBV11-2 - TGTGCCAGCAGCTCCCCTTTGGAGGTTGCCAAAAACATTCAGTACTTC CASSSPLEVAKNIQYF
- TRBJ1-2 TRBV28 - TGTGCCAGCAGGTCTCAGGGGCCTAACTATGGCTACACCTTC CASRSQGPNYGYTF
- TRBJ2-2 TRBV4-1 - TGCGCCAGCAGCCAAGATCCTACGGGGACCGGGGAGCTGTTTTTT CASSQDPTGTGELFF
once TRBJ1-1 TRBV7-9 - TGTGCCAGCAGCATACTCCGGCACCATGGTCGTGGGGGCCAGAACACTGAAGCTTTCTTT CASSILRHHGRGGQNTEAFF
- TRBJ1-5 TRBV28 - TGTGCCAGCAGATGGGGTAGCGGATATCAGCCCCAGCATTTT CASRWGSGYQPQHF
- TRBJ1-5 TRBV7-8 TRBD1 TGTGCCAGCAGCATCAGACAGGGGGACAATCAGCCCCAGCATTTT CASSIRQGDNQPQHF
- TRBJ2-2 TRBV4-1 TRBD1 TGCGCCAGCAGCCGCCTCGCGCAGGGGGCAAACACCGGGGAGCTGTTTTTT CASSRLAQGANTGELFF
- TRBJ2-1 TRBV5-1 TRBD2 TGCGCCAGCAGCTTGGCCGGGACTAGCGGGAGAAGAACCTACAATGAGCAGTTCTTC CASSLAGTSGRRTYNEQFF
- TRBJ2-3 TRBV27 TRBD2 TGTGCCAGCAGTTTAGGGACTCTAGCGGGAGGGTTCACAGATACGCAGTATTTT CASSLGTLAGGFTDTQYF
- TRBJ1-2 TRBV3-1/TRBV3-2 TRBD1 TGTGCCAGCAGCCGGGACAGTAACTATGGCTACACCTTC CASSRDSNYGYTF
- TRBJ2-5 TRBV5-5 TRBD1 TGTGCCAGCAGCCCAAGACAGGGACAAGAGACCCAGTACTTC CASSPRQGQETQYF
- TRBJ1-2 TRBV19 TRBD1 TGTGCCAGTAGTTCCCCCGGACAGGTTAACTATGGCTACACCTTC CASSSPGQVNYGYTF
- TRBJ1-2 TRBV2 - TGTGCCAGCAGTGAGACAGCCACGGGCTACACCTTC CASSETATGYTF
- TRBJ2-7 TRBV18 - TGTGCCAGCTCACTGAGCAGCGCAGGGGCCTACGAGCAGTACTTC CASSLSSAGAYEQYF
- TRBJ2-1 TRBV5-1 TRBD2 TGCGCCAGCAGCTACCGGAAGGGAGGGCCGAATGAGCAGTTCTTC CASSYRKGGPNEQFF
- TRBJ2-3 TRBV15 TRBD2 TGTGCCACCAGCAGCACGGAACTAGCGGGAGGGCAGTATTTT CATSSTELAGGQYF
- TRBJ2-5 TRBV28 - TGTGCCAGCAGTTTAACTGGGGCACAGGGTAGTGGGACCCAGTACTTC CASSLTGAQGSGTQYF
- TRBJ2-1 TRBV28 - TGTGCCAGCAGTCCCGAAACAGGTTACAATGAGCAGTTCTTC CASSPETGYNEQFF
- TRBJ1-5 TRBV11-2 - TGTGCCAGCAGCTTAGCCGCGGGTCAGCCCCAGCATTTT CASSLAAGQPQHF
- TRBJ1-2 TRBV9 - TGTGCCAGCAGCGTGCAGCAGGGGAACTATGGCTACACCTTC CASSVQQGNYGYTF
- TRBJ2-7 TRBV6-5 TRBD1 TGTGCCAACCCTCGTAGGGACAGGGGTTCCCACGAGCAGTACTTC CANPRRDRGSHEQYF
few TRBJ2-2 TRBV7-3 - TGTGCCAGCAGTCCTACGGGGACCGGGGAGCTGTTTTTT CASSPTGTGELFF
- TRBJ2-2 TRBV14 TRBD2 TGTGCCAGCAGCCAACGAGCGGGAGTTCCTTCCGGGGAGCTGTTTTTT CASSQRAGVPSGELFF
- TRBJ2-1 TRBV4-2 - TGTGCCAGCAGCCAAGATCAAACACTAGATCCGTTCTTC CASSQDQTLDPFF
- TRBJ2-7 TRBV5-1 TRBD1 TGCGCCAGCAGCCCGACCAGGGGGAGTCCCTACGAGCAGTACTTC CASSPTRGSPYEQYF
- TRBJ1-2 TRBV6-5 - TGTGCCAGCAGCCTCCGGGGTAACTATGGCTACACCTTC CASSLRGNYGYTF
- TRBJ1-1 TRBV12-5 TRBD1 TGTGCTAGTGGTTTTCGACCAGACAGGGGCGGTACTGAAGCTTTCTTT CASGFRPDRGGTEAFF
- TRBJ2-2 TRBV4-2 TRBD2 TGTGCCAGCAGCCAAGATGTGGTAGCGGGAGGCACCGGGGAGCTGTTTTTT CASSQDVVAGGTGELFF
once TRBJ1-4 TRBV7-9 TRBD1 TGTGCCAGCAGTAGAGACAGGGGGTCTGAAAAACTGTTTTTT CASSRDRGSEKLFF
- TRBJ1-5 TRBV29-1 - TGCAGCGTTTCCCTGGGGCAGGGCAATCAGCCCCAGCATTTT CSVSLGQGNQPQHF
- TRBJ1-2 TRBV12-3/TRBV12-4 - TGTGCCAGCACTGGGAGGGCTACCTTC CASTGRATF
- TRBJ2-2 TRBV14 - TGTGCCAGCAGCCACGGACTTTACACCGGGGAGCTGTTTTTT CASSHGLYTGELFF
- TRBJ2-7 TRBV19 TRBD1 TGTGCCCTACTACGTGAGGGGACAGTACCCGACCCCTACGAGCAGTACTTC CALLREGTVPDPYEQYF
- TRBJ2-1 TRBV10-2 TRBD2 TGCGCCAGCAGTGAGTCAAGTAGCGGGGCCTACAATGAGCAGTTCTTC CASSESSSGAYNEQFF
- TRBJ1-5 TRBV30 TRBD1 TGTGCCTGGAGTCCCGGGACAGGGGACCAGCCCCAGCATTTT CAWSPGTGDQPQHF
- TRBJ2-7 TRBV28 TRBD2 TGTGCCAGCCTTGGGACTACGGGGCCAGGGTTCTTC CASLGTTGPGFF
- TRBJ2-1 TRBV29-1 - TGCAGCGTTGGGCCGCCAGGCAATGAGCAGTTCTTC CSVGPPGNEQFF
- TRBJ1-5 TRBV3-1/TRBV3-2 - TGTGCCAGCAGCTCGACCGGCGGAAAAAAGCATTTT CASSSTGGKKHF
- TRBJ1-2 TRBV11-2 TRBD1 TGTGCCAGCAGCCGGGGACAGGGTGACGTTTGGGGCTACACCTTC CASSRGQGDVWGYTF
- TRBJ2-1 TRBV6-6 - TGTGCCAGCAGTCGGAGCTCCTACAATGAGCAGTTCTTC CASSRSSYNEQFF
- TRBJ2-2 TRBV19 TRBD2 TGTGCCAGTAGTAAGATTAGCGGGAGGACCGGGGAGCTGTTTTTT CASSKISGRTGELFF
- TRBJ2-5 TRBV5-1 - TGCGCCAGCAGCAGAGGACTCACGAAAGAGACCCAGTACTTC CASSRGLTKETQYF
- TRBJ2-2 TRBV19 - TGTGCCAGTAGAAACCTCCGGGAAAGCGGATTTACCGGGGAGCTGTTTTTT CASRNLRESGFTGELFF
- TRBJ2-1 TRBV10-3 TRBD1 TGTGCCATCAGGTCCGGGACAGGGGGCGTAGGAGACAATGAGCAGTTCTTC CAIRSGTGGVGDNEQFF
- TRBJ1-3 TRBV28 TRBD1 TGTGCCAGCAGTACAGGGGCTGGAAACACCATATATTTT CASSTGAGNTIYF
- TRBJ2-7 TRBV2 - TGTGCCAGCAGGGGGCTCGAGCAGTACTTC CASRGLEQYF
- TRBJ1-4 TRBV29-1 - TGCAGCGTTGGGGAGCCTGGTGAAAAACTGTTTTTT CSVGEPGEKLFF
- TRBJ1-5 TRBV2 - TGTGCCAGCGACAAATCAAAGGATTTTCCGAGCAATCAGCCCCAGCATTTT CASDKSKDFPSNQPQHF
- TRBJ2-3 TRBV18 TRBD2 TGTGCCAGCTCACCACAGTCTAGCGGGAGCCGCACAGATACGCAGTATTTT CASSPQSSGSRTDTQYF
- TRBJ1-2 TRBV29-1 TRBD1 TGCAGCGTTGAAGATCGAGGGGGACAGGCTAACTATGGCTACACCTTC CSVEDRGGQANYGYTF
- TRBJ2-1 TRBV7-6 TRBD2 TGTGCCAGCAGCTCGGGACTAGCGGGATCCTACAATGAGCAGTTCTTC CASSSGLAGSYNEQFF
- TRBJ1-1 TRBV30 - TGTGCCTGGAGTGTAGGGGCCGGCAGTGAAGCTTTCTTT CAWSVGAGSEAFF
- TRBJ2-5 TRBV2 - TGTGCCAGCAGTGTTGGACTCGGCGGGACCCAGTACTTC CASSVGLGGTQYF
once TRBJ1-5 TRBV19 TRBD1 TGTGCCAGTAGTATCCCGGGACAGGGTAATCAGCCCCAGCATTTT CASSIPGQGNQPQHF
few TRBJ2-7 TRBV5-1 TRBD2 TGCGCCAGCAGGGGGGAGGGCGAGCAGTACTTC CASRGEGEQYF
- TRBJ2-5 TRBV19 - TGTGCCAGTAGTTCACAGGGATTTGAGACCCAGTACTTC CASSSQGFETQYF